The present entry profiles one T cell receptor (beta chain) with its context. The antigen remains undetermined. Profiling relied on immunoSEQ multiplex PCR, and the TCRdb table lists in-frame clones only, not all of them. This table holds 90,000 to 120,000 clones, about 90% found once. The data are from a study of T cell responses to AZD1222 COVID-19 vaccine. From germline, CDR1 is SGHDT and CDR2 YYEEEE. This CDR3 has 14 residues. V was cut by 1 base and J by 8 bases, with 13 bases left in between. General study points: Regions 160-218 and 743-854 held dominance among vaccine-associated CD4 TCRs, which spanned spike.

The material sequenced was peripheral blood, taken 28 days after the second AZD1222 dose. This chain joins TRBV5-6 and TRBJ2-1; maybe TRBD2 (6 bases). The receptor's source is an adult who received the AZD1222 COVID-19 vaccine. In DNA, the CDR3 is TGTGCCAGCAGCTTGACCGGGAGCAAGGATGAGCAGTTCTTC. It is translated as CASSLTGSKDEQFF.